A selection of T cell receptor beta chains follows, all from one sample in a study of metastatic and nonmetastatic thyroid tumors. TCRdb re-called clones from the PCR reads using MiXCR. The sample includes approximately 35,000 clones, roughly 19% of them seen just once. The specimen was blood. These TCRs come from a male donor with papillary thyroid cancer or a benign thyroid nodule (not recorded which). Some clones in this sample may be carry-over from other donors' samples. Each CDR3 is given with its conserved first and last residue. Each record gives: CDR3 protein, CDR3 DNA, V gene, D gene, clone size, J gene. A D gene is named only where the DNA matches it firmly. Clone size is given for some rows only: seen once, a few or many times, or a class if the clone is expanded.

CDR3: CASSFQERKEEKLFF
DNA: TGTGCCAGCAGCTTCCAGGAGCGAAAAGAGGAAAAACTGTTTTTT
V: TRBV7-9
D: NA
size: many
J: TRBJ1-4

CDR3: CAWSVPRQLSNQPQHF
DNA: TGTGCCTGGAGTGTACCGCGACAGCTAAGCAATCAGCCCCAGCATTTT
V: TRBV30
D: NA
size: many
J: TRBJ1-5

CDR3: CASSDGQSSYEQYF
DNA: TGTGCCAGCAGCGACGGGCAGAGCTCCTACGAGCAGTACTTC
V: TRBV28
D: NA
size: many
J: TRBJ2-7

CDR3: CATSAGPDTQYF
DNA: TGTGCCACCAGTGCAGGGCCCGATACGCAGTATTTT
V: TRBV24-1
D: NA
size: many
J: TRBJ2-3

CDR3: CASSVGLADSGNTIYF
DNA: TGCGCCAGCAGCGTCGGACTGGCCGACTCTGGAAACACCATATATTTT
V: TRBV5-1
D: NA
size: many
J: TRBJ1-3

CDR3: CARPGTPNTGELFF
DNA: TGTGCCAGGCCCGGGACACCCAACACCGGGGAGCTGTTTTTT
V: TRBV3-1
D: NA
size: NA
J: TRBJ2-2

CDR3: CASSYRSGALTRSYTF
DNA: TGTGCCAGCAGTTACAGGTCAGGGGCCCTCACTAGGAGCTACACCTTC
V: TRBV6-5
D: NA
size: medium-sized
J: TRBJ1-2

CDR3: CASRGTYTDTQYF
DNA: TGTGCCAGCAGAGGGACGTACACAGATACGCAGTATTTT
V: TRBV2
D: NA
size: few
J: TRBJ2-3

CDR3: CASSPALPNQPQHF
DNA: TGTGCCAGCAGTCCCGCCCTACCTAATCAGCCCCAGCATTTT
V: TRBV6-1
D: NA
size: few
J: TRBJ1-5

CDR3: CASNRQHSNQPQHF
DNA: TGTGCCAGCAACAGACAACATAGCAATCAGCCCCAGCATTTT
V: TRBV6-2/TRBV6-3
D: NA
size: few
J: TRBJ1-5

CDR3: CSATDPFPSNEQYF
DNA: TGCAGTGCTACAGATCCCTTCCCCTCTAACGAGCAGTACTTC
V: TRBV20-1
D: NA
size: NA
J: TRBJ2-7

CDR3: CAWSTRQGNWGGRTGVQYF
DNA: TGTGCCTGGAGTACGAGACAGGGGAATTGGGGCGGGAGGACCGGGGTTCAGTACTTC
V: TRBV30
D: NA
size: NA
J: TRBJ2-4

CDR3: CASSVPGFSEQYF
DNA: TGCGCCAGCAGTGTACCAGGGTTTAGCGAGCAGTACTTC
V: TRBV10-2
D: NA
size: many
J: TRBJ2-7

CDR3: CASMSRTGDTVDLFF
DNA: TGTGCCAGCATGTCGAGGACAGGGGACACCGTGGATCTGTTTTTC
V: TRBV12-3/TRBV12-4
D: TRBD1
size: NA
J: TRBJ2-2

CDR3: CASRDRGRGNEQFF
DNA: TGTGCCAGCAGGGACAGGGGTAGGGGCAATGAGCAGTTCTTC
V: TRBV12-3/TRBV12-4
D: TRBD1
size: medium-sized
J: TRBJ2-1

CDR3: CASSISGQTYNEQFF
DNA: TGTGCCAGTAGTATCAGCGGGCAGACCTACAATGAGCAGTTCTTC
V: TRBV19
D: NA
size: many
J: TRBJ2-1

CDR3: CASSLLVEDHLHF
DNA: TGTGCCAGCAGTTTACTGGTCGAGGACCACCTCCACTTT
V: TRBV27
D: NA
size: many
J: TRBJ1-6

CDR3: CASTSGNQPQHF
DNA: TGTGCCAGCACGTCCGGCAATCAGCCCCAGCATTTC
V: TRBV28
D: NA
size: NA
J: TRBJ1-5

CDR3: CASSLGSSTNEKLFF
DNA: TGTGCCAGCAGCTTAGGCTCATCCACTAATGAAAAACTGTTTTTT
V: TRBV11-2
D: NA
size: many
J: TRBJ1-4

CDR3: CASSRWGSSYNEQFF
DNA: TGTGCCAGCAGCAGATGGGGGAGCTCCTACAATGAGCAGTTCTTC
V: TRBV11-2
D: NA
size: many
J: TRBJ2-1

CDR3: CASSRSQGTVRAGELFF
DNA: TGTGCCAGCAGTCGCAGCCAGGGTACCGTAAGGGCCGGGGAGCTGTTTTTT
V: TRBV12-3/TRBV12-4
D: NA
size: few
J: TRBJ2-2

CDR3: CASSETGDYGYTF
DNA: TGTGCCAGCAGCGAAACAGGGGACTATGGCTACACCTTC
V: TRBV11-2
D: TRBD1
size: NA
J: TRBJ1-2

CDR3: CASSLPGQGNQPQHF
DNA: TGTGCCAGCAGTCTCCCGGGACAGGGCAATCAGCCCCAGCATTTT
V: TRBV28
D: TRBD1
size: many
J: TRBJ1-5

CDR3: CASRRTSGGASYNEQFF
DNA: TGTGCCAGCAGACGGACTAGCGGGGGCGCCTCCTACAATGAGCAGTTCTTC
V: TRBV2
D: TRBD2
size: NA
J: TRBJ2-1

CDR3: CASITGTSSNKQFF
DNA: TGCGCCAGCATAACCGGGACTAGCAGCAATAAGCAGTTCTTC
V: TRBV10-2
D: TRBD2
size: NA
J: TRBJ2-1

CDR3: CASSQDWTDTQYF
DNA: TGCGCCAGCAGCCAAGATTGGACTGATACGCAGTATTTT
V: TRBV4-3
D: NA
size: many
J: TRBJ2-3

CDR3: CASSTWDSGTGELFF
DNA: TGTGCCAGCAGCACATGGGACAGCGGCACCGGGGAGCTGTTTTTT
V: TRBV11-2
D: TRBD1
size: many
J: TRBJ2-2

CDR3: CSVREGETQYF
DNA: TGCAGCGTCCGGGAGGGGGAGACCCAGTACTTC
V: TRBV29-1
D: TRBD2
size: few
J: TRBJ2-5

CDR3: CASSLFGTSGRASYEQYF
DNA: TGTGCCAGCAGTTTATTTGGGACTAGCGGGAGGGCCTCCTACGAGCAGTACTTC
V: TRBV28
D: TRBD2
size: medium-sized
J: TRBJ2-7

CDR3: CASRSAGVGRGQKLFF
DNA: TGTGCCAGCAGGTCGGCGGGCGTAGGGCGGGGGCAAAAACTGTTTTTT
V: TRBV6-2/TRBV6-3
D: NA
size: NA
J: TRBJ1-4

CDR3: CASKVAGDYNEQFF
DNA: TGTGCCAGCAAGGTGGCAGGGGACTACAATGAGCAGTTCTTC
V: TRBV11-3
D: NA
size: many
J: TRBJ2-1

CDR3: CASQGQSNSPLHF
DNA: TGTGCCAGCCAGGGACAGAGTAATTCACCCCTCCACTTT
V: TRBV2
D: TRBD1
size: few
J: TRBJ1-6